The 25 T cell receptor beta chains reported below all come from one sample, sequenced in a study of cytomegalovirus exposure and HLA in healthy donors. PCR used 60 Vbeta primers and 13 Jbeta primers. The assay was immunoSEQ multiplex PCR, and TCRdb's table has in-frame clones only and misses some. The table records some 120,000 clones, approximately 17% of them present only once. Sequenced input: PBMCs. The origin of the receptors is a female donor in good health and CMV-seropositive.

This clone was seen only a few times. The rearrangement uses TRBV4-3 and TRBJ1-2, with D maybe TRBD1 (5 bases). V lost 0 bases, J lost 4 bases, and 15 bases lay in between. The CDR3 runs 16 residues. The V gene's germline CDR1 is LGHNA and CDR2 YSLEER. This CDR3 is CASSQESGRLVYGYTF. The CDR3 nucleotides read TGCGCCAGCAGCCAAGAATCAGGGCGCTTAGTCTATGGCTACACCTTC.

The V gene is TRBV4-3, the J gene TRBJ2-7; a weak D match, TRBD1 (5 bases). The V end was cut by 1 base, the J end by 3 bases, with 19 bases between. CDR3 length: 17 residues. Germline V gene sequence: CDR1 LGHNA, CDR2 YSLEER. The CDR3 DNA is TGCGCCAGCAGCCAAGGACTTGGGGCCCTTACGGACTACGAGCAGTACTTC. Its protein product is CASSQGLGALTDYEQYF.

This clone was picked up a small number of times. The gene calls are TRBV30 and TRBJ2-7, with 11 bases identical to TRBD1. The germline gives CDR1 GTSNPN, CDR2 SVGIG (reference sequence). The CDR3 has 13 amino acids. The J segment lost 6 bases and the V segment lost 2 bases, leaving 3 bases of the junction unmatched. Here the CDR3 DNA reads TGTGCCTGGAGTCGCGGGACAGGGGGCGAGCAGTACTTC. As protein: CAWSRGTGGEQYF.

This clone was counted only a few times. The genes are TRBV6-5 and TRBJ2-2; possible D gene TRBD1, 6 bases. Germline V lookup: CDR1 MNHEY, CDR2 SVGAGI. The V and J ends lost 8 bases and 7 bases respectively, with 17 bases between them. The CDR3 totals 14 residues. CDR3 protein: CASGRAGESGELFF. The CDR3 nucleotides are TGTGCCAGCGGTCGAGCAGGGGAGAGCGGGGAGCTGTTTTTT.

The DNA of the CDR3 is TGTGCCAGCAGTTCGACAGGGTCCATTTTGGAGACCCAGTACTTC. Residues: CASSSTGSILETQYF. The rearrangement joins TRBV5-4 to TRBJ2-5; 7 bases map to TRBD1. V gave up 5 bases and J gave up 5 bases; unmatched junction bases: 12. CDR3 length equals 15 residues. Looked up from germline, CDR1 is SGHNT and CDR2 is YYREEE (reference sequence).

V and J are TRBV29-1 and TRBJ2-7; 13 nucleotides agree with TRBD2. CDR3 length: 14 residues. Trimming removed 5 bases from V and 2 bases from J; junction bases left unmatched: 3. Germline values: CDR1 SQVTM, CDR2 ANQGSEA. Here the CDR3 reads CSVLGLAGTYEQYF. CDR3 bases: TGCAGCGTTCTGGGACTAGCGGGAACCTACGAGCAGTACTTC.

This clone occurred a few times. The chain uses TRBV4-1 and TRBJ2-1; TRBD1 matches at 7 bases. The ends lost 0 bases at V and 2 bases at J; junction bases unmatched: 4. Germline V gene lookup returns CDR1 MGHRA and CDR2 YSYEKL. The CDR3 has 16 residues. For the CDR3, the DNA is TGCGCCAGCAGCCAAGATCCGGGACAGCCCTACAATGAGCAGTTCTTC. Translation: CASSQDPGQPYNEQFF.

This clone was counted only a few times. The chain couples TRBV5-1 to TRBJ2-7, with 10 nucleotides matching TRBD2. The CDR3 is made up of 14 amino acids. V lost 4 bases, J lost 7 bases, and 8 bases stayed unmatched. CDR1 is SGHRS, CDR2 YFSETQ, per germline. The CDR3: CASSPAGGLWEQYF. CDR3 DNA sequence: TGCGCCAGCAGCCCAGCGGGGGGGCTTTGGGAGCAGTACTTC.

This chain links TRBV28 with TRBJ2-7, with 8 bases fitting TRBD1. V lost 6 bases to trimming and J lost 0 bases; unmatched junction nucleotides: 7. Per the germline V gene, CDR1 is MDHEN and CDR2 is SYDVKM. This CDR3 region has 15 residues. CDR3 coding DNA: TGTGCCAGCAGAACCTCGACAGGGGCCTCCTACGAGCAGTACTTC. This sequence encodes CASRTSTGASYEQYF.

This clone was counted only a few times. The J gene is TRBJ2-2, the V gene TRBV5-1; TRBD1 matches at 8 bases. The ends lost 2 bases at V and 4 bases at J; junction bases unmatched: 7. Germline V gene lookup returns CDR1 SGHRS and CDR2 YFSETQ. CDR3 size: 16 residues. Here the CDR3 reads CASSFDRGGITGELFF. In DNA form, the CDR3 reads TGCGCCAGCAGCTTCGACAGGGGTGGTATCACCGGGGAGCTGTTTTTT.

The rearrangement uses TRBV9 and TRBJ1-2; 7 bases match TRBD1. V was pared by 1 base and J by 4 bases, with 7 bases of the junction left unmatched. This CDR3 comprises 15 residues. Germline V gives CDR1 SGDLS, CDR2 YYNGEE. CDR3 loop: CASSVTRQGPYGYTF. The CDR3 bases are TGTGCCAGCAGCGTAACTCGACAGGGTCCCTATGGCTACACCTTC.

This clone appeared a few times. The V gene is TRBV5-6, the J gene TRBJ2-5, with 7 bases fitting TRBD2. Germline CDR1 is SGHDT and CDR2 is YYEEEE. The junction had 8 bases not matched to a gene; V was cut back by 2 bases and J by 4 bases. CDR3 length: 15 residues. The CDR3 DNA is TGTGCCAGCAGCTTCTCAGGACTAGGGCCAGAGACCCAGTACTTC. Its protein product is CASSFSGLGPETQYF.

This clone was observed a handful of times. The chain carries TRBV4-2 and TRBJ2-1; TRBD2 matches at 13 bases. CDR1 is LGHNA, CDR2 YNFKEQ, per germline. The CDR3 totals 17 residues. V dropped 5 bases and J dropped 7; count of bases not matched to a gene: 11. The CDR3 reads CASSFQLAGGPRNEQFF. CDR3 DNA sequence: TGTGCCAGCAGCTTTCAACTAGCGGGAGGGCCGAGGAATGAGCAGTTCTTC.

The chain recombines TRBV4-1 with TRBJ1-5; D call uncertain. The CDR3 totals 20 residues. With 0 bases removed from V and 2 bases from J, the gap between germline ends came to 23 bases. Germline V gene lookup returns CDR1 MGHRA and CDR2 YSYEKL. The CDR3 nucleotides read TGCGCCAGCAGCCAAGATATGGGGATGCGGAGGTCGATGGGCAATCAGCCCCAGCATTTT. Translating it yields CASSQDMGMRRSMGNQPQHF.

This clone appeared a few times. This rearrangement joins TRBV4-2 to TRBJ2-4; weak D call: TRBD2 (5 bases). V was cut by 5 bases and J by 0 bases, with 11 bases left in between. The germline V gene encodes CDR1 LGHNA and CDR2 YNFKEQ. This CDR3 contains 15 residues. This CDR3 reads CASSSLDLAKNIQYF. The CDR3 nucleotides are TGTGCCAGCAGCTCACTGGACTTAGCCAAAAACATTCAGTACTTC.

This clone turned up a few times. The chain couples TRBV28 to TRBJ1-2; TRBD1 aligns across 10 bases. The length of the CDR3 is 16 residues. J lost 6 bases, V lost 6 bases, and 13 bases had no gene match. The germline CDR1 and CDR2 sequences are MDHEN and SYDVKM. The CDR3: CASSRFSGQGLNGYTF. The CDR3 region has the DNA TGTGCCAGCAGCCGTTTCTCGGGACAGGGGTTGAATGGCTACACCTTC.

The sample holds a few counts of this clone. The V gene is TRBV30, the J gene TRBJ1-2; D uncertain. Looked up from germline, CDR1 is GTSNPN and CDR2 is SVGIG (reference sequence). V was trimmed by 4 bases and J by 7 bases, leaving 10 bases between them. The CDR3 sequence is 11 residues long. CDR3 protein: CAWNSFVGYTF. CDR3 bases: TGTGCCTGGAATTCCTTCGTTGGCTACACCTTC.

The V call is TRBV27, the J call TRBJ1-2; 8 bases fit TRBD1. This CDR3 spans 14 amino acids. J lost 8 bases, V lost 5 bases, and 10 bases had no gene match. Germline V gene lookup returns CDR1 MNHEY and CDR2 SMNVEV (reference sequence). CDR3 sequence: CASSRQGTRGGYTF. The CDR3 nucleotides are TGTGCCAGCAGTAGACAGGGGACTCGAGGGGGCTACACCTTC.

The table lists this clone with a few counts. V and J are TRBV4-2 and TRBJ1-5; D gene uncertain. The ends were cut back, 2 bases at V and 10 bases at J, with 12 bases in the middle. The CDR3 contains 13 residues. Germline CDR1 is LGHNA and CDR2 is YNFKEQ. The CDR3 bases are TGTGCCAGCAGCCAACCTCCTGGGCAACCCCAGCATTTT. Translation: CASSQPPGQPQHF.

J is TRBJ1-1 and V is TRBV30; D is unclear. With 1 base removed from V and 7 bases from J, the gap between germline ends came to 7 bases. The V gene's germline CDR1 is GTSNPN and CDR2 SVGIG (reference sequence). CDR3 size: 11 residues. The CDR3 region is CAWSAVVEAFF. CDR3 sequence (DNA): TGTGCCTGGAGTGCGGTCGTTGAAGCTTTCTTT.

The V and J genes are TRBV7-3 and TRBJ2-1; D gene ambiguous. Germline CDR1 reads SGHTA; CDR2 reads FQGTGA. CDR3 length: 15 residues. With 5 bases removed from V and 0 bases from J, the gap between germline ends came to 11 bases. CDR3 sequence (DNA): TGTGCCAGCAGCCTCCATGTGAGCTCCTACAATGAGCAGTTCTTC. It codes for CASSLHVSSYNEQFF.

V gene TRBV29-1 combines with J gene TRBJ2-7; 7 positions match TRBD1. The CDR3 is made up of 14 amino acids. Germline CDR1 reads SQVTM; CDR2 reads ANQGSEA. Unmatched junction bases numbered 7, after V lost 0 bases and J lost 5 bases. The CDR3 protein is CSVEDETGSDEQYF. The CDR3 DNA reads TGCAGCGTTGAAGACGAGACAGGGTCGGACGAGCAGTACTTC.

The chain joins TRBV27 to TRBJ1-2, with 7 nucleotides matching TRBD1. This CDR3 is built from 13 residues. J was trimmed by 7 bases and V by 5 bases; bases with no gene match: 7. Germline CDR1 is MNHEY and CDR2 is SMNVEV (reference sequence). The CDR3 loop reads CASSMTGTGGYTF. The CDR3 nucleotides are TGTGCCAGCAGTATGACAGGGACTGGTGGCTACACCTTC.

The J gene is TRBJ2-5, the V gene TRBV2, with D perhaps TRBD1 (6 bases). This CDR3 is 14 amino acids long. V was shortened by 4 bases and J by 4 bases, with 13 bases between the two germline ends. CDR1 SNHLY and CDR2 FYNNEI come from the germline V gene. The DNA for the CDR3 is TGTGCCAGCAGTGTTCGCAGGGGCCCAGAGACCCAGTACTTC. Translation: CASSVRRGPETQYF.

V gene TRBV9 combines with J gene TRBJ2-1, with 10 bases that match TRBD2. CDR1 SGDLS and CDR2 YYNGEE come from the germline V gene. This CDR3 spans 15 amino acids. With V trimmed by 4 bases and J by 7 bases, 8 bases remained unmatched. CDR3 sequence (DNA): TGTGCCAGCAGCCCTGGACTAGCGGAGCGTAATGAGCAGTTCTTC. Translating gives CASSPGLAERNEQFF.